Sequencing of this TCR beta chain was carried out in a study of shared clonotypes between healthy human individuals. General study results and limits: A generally larger estimated richness was seen in naive subsets than in memory subsets. Donors were few, which limited the genetic and exposure-history diversity represented. A few donors held about 5% of naive CD4 clonotypes in common. Compared with clonotypes that all four donors shared, non-shared clonotypes had lower generation probabilities.

The CDR3 loop spans 14 amino acids. From germline, CDR1 is SGHRS and CDR2 YFSETQ. Unmatched junction bases numbered 2, after V lost 3 bases and J lost 0 bases. Cells designated naive CD8 were CD45RO-negative and were positively selected for CCR7, with terminally differentiated effector memory CD45RA+ cells excluded. Libraries were prepared by immunoSEQ multiplex PCR; TCRdb keeps only in-frame clonotypes and omits some of them. Among about 2.1 million clones listed, around 93% were seen once. A note on this clone: The antigen remains unidentified.

The chain couples TRBV5-1 to TRBJ2-7, with 8 bases that match TRBD2. The TCR was taken from a man between 18 and 35 years old in good health. Some clones in this sample may be carry-over from other donors' samples. Sequencing used naive CD8+ T cells from PBMCs. CDR3 residues: CASSWRGDSYEQYF. CDR3 coding DNA: TGCGCCAGCAGCTGGCGGGGGGACTCCTACGAGCAGTACTTC.